One sample yielded the 32 T cell receptor beta chains listed below, sequenced in a study of T cell repertoires in cytomegalovirus infection. TCRdb reprocessed the reads via MiXCR and lists one record per CDR3 protein. The sample holds around 450,000 distinct CDR3 sequences, around 32% seen once. Material: PBMCs. These receptors originate from a human donor in good health (CMV status not recorded). Some clones in this sample may be carry-over from other donors' samples.

This clonotype was picked up many times. J is TRBJ2-7 and V is TRBV7-2; D is uncertain. This CDR3 has 14 residues. The germline gives CDR1 SGHTA, CDR2 FQGNSA. V dropped 5 bases and J dropped 7 bases, with 18 bases sitting between them. The chain's CDR3 is CASSMARVWLEQYF. CDR3 sequence (DNA): TGTGCCAGCAGCATGGCAAGGGTTTGGCTGGAGCAGTACTTC.

This sequence joins TRBV6-5 and TRBJ1-5, with D possibly matching TRBD1 (5 bases). The CDR3 is 15 residues long. Trimming removed 0 bases at V and 7 bases at J, with 13 bases between. Germline CDR1 is MNHEY and CDR2 is SVGAGI. The CDR3 reads CASSYSGGVGQPQHF. For the CDR3, the DNA is TGTGCCAGCAGTTACTCGGGAGGGGTGGGACAGCCCCAGCATTTT.

J is TRBJ2-6 and V is TRBV5-5; D is uncertain. Trimming pared 0 bases from V and 2 bases from J, leaving 6 bases between. The CDR3 is made up of 15 amino acids. Germline V CDR1 and CDR2: SGHKS, YYEKEE (reference sequence). The CDR3 loop reads CASSLVQAGANVLTF. CDR3 coding DNA: TGTGCCAGCAGCTTGGTCCAGGCTGGGGCCAACGTCCTGACTTTC. The full variable domain, rest sourced from reference TRBV5-5 and TRBJ2-6, is DAGVTQSPTHLIKTRGQQVTLRCSPISGHKSVSWYQQVLGQGPQFIFQYYEKEERGRGNFPDRFSARQFPNYSSELNVNALLLGDSALYLCASSLVQAGANVLTFGAGSRLTVL.

This clonotype was seen a handful of times. The genes are TRBV12-3 or TRBV12-4 and TRBJ1-3; 9 bases match TRBD1. This CDR3 has 17 residues. Unmatched junction bases numbered 12, after V lost 7 bases and J lost 2 bases. The CDR3 DNA reads TGTGCCAGCACCCAATCCGGGACAGGGTCAACTGGAAACACCATATATTTT. Its translation is CASTQSGTGSTGNTIYF.

This clonotype was counted ten times or more. The CDR3 protein is CASSLAAPKATEAFF. CDR3 coding DNA: TGTGCCAGCAGCTTAGCTGCACCCAAGGCGACTGAAGCTTTCTTT. The chain couples TRBV7-2 to TRBJ1-1; no firm D call. V lost 0 bases and J lost 5, with 13 bases in between. Per germline, CDR1 SGHTA and CDR2 FQGNSA. CDR3 length: 15 residues.

This clonotype has at least ten counts. The rearrangement joins TRBV7-8 to TRBJ2-1; 7 nucleotides line up with TRBD2. CDR1 and CDR2 (germline): SGHVS, FQNEAQ. CDR3 length: 12 residues. The ends lost 0 bases at V and 10 bases at J; junction bases unmatched: 0. This CDR3 reads CASSLAGGEQFF. The DNA of the CDR3 is TGTGCCAGCAGCTTAGCGGGGGGGGAGCAGTTCTTC.

This clonotype is a singleton in its sample. V usage is TRBV20-1 and J usage is TRBJ2-3; D perhaps matches TRBD1 (5 bases). Germline assignment: CDR1 DFQATT and CDR2 SNEGSKA (reference sequence). The CDR3 is made up of 14 amino acids. Deletions cut 6 bases from V and 2 bases from J, with 15 bases between. The CDR3 DNA is TGCAGTGCCCGAGACAGATTGACCACAGATACGCAGTATTTT. This translates into CSARDRLTTDTQYF.

The chain is built from TRBV10-3 and TRBJ2-5, with 8 positions matching TRBD1. The J segment lost 2 bases and the V segment lost 0 bases, leaving 2 bases of the junction unmatched. CDR1 is ENHRY, CDR2 SYGVKD, per germline. The CDR3 spans 15 residues. CDR3 loop: CAISESGTGQETQYF. As DNA, the CDR3 is TGTGCCATCAGTGAGTCCGGGACAGGACAAGAGACCCAGTACTTC.

This clonotype was counted between two and nine times. The chain couples TRBV18 to TRBJ1-6, with unresolved D. The germline V and J ends were trimmed by 3 bases and 4 bases, with 10 bases remaining between them. The germline V gene encodes CDR1 KGHSH and CDR2 LQKENI. This CDR3 has 15 amino acids. Here the CDR3 reads CASSPRGQYNSPLHF. In nucleotides, the CDR3 is TGTGCCAGCTCACCCCGGGGTCAGTATAATTCACCCCTCCACTTT.

This clonotype has only a few counts. The chain links TRBV6-6 to TRBJ2-3; tentative D call: TRBD1 (6 bases). The germline V and J ends were trimmed by 6 bases and 1 base, with 14 bases remaining between them. The CDR3 sequence is 15 residues long. Looked up from germline, CDR1 is MNHNY and CDR2 is SVGAGI (reference sequence). This chain's CDR3 is CASRPQGSRTDTQYF. The CDR3 nucleotides are TGTGCCAGCAGACCCCAGGGGTCCCGCACAGATACGCAGTATTTT.

The V gene is TRBV4-1, the J gene TRBJ1-2; 10 bases align to TRBD1. The CDR3 has 15 amino acids. Germline CDR1 and CDR2: MGHRA and YSYEKL. V was clipped by 3 bases and J by 4 bases; unmatched bases: 5. DNA for the CDR3: TGCGCCAGCAGCCACCCGGGACAGGGGATCTATGGCTACACCTTC. It yields the protein CASSHPGQGIYGYTF.

The V gene is TRBV15, the J gene TRBJ2-3, with D tentatively TRBD1 (6 bases). The V end lost 4 bases, the J end lost 3 bases, and 11 bases lay between the germline ends. This CDR3 comprises 14 residues. Germline V gene lookup returns CDR1 LNHNV and CDR2 YYDKDF (reference sequence). CDR3 sequence: CATSTNTGTDTQYF. CDR3 DNA: TGTGCCACCAGCACCAACACAGGGACAGATACGCAGTATTTT.

As for this clonotype: Mismatch with germline at one junction end may stem from a read error. CDR3 residues: CANSSSDSVNTEAFF. The CDR3 DNA follows: TGTGCCAACAGCTCATCCGACAGTGTCAACACTGAAGCTTTCTTT. The rearrangement links TRBV11-2 to TRBJ1-1, with a tentative D call TRBD1 (5 bases). The germline gives CDR1 SGHAT, CDR2 FQNNGV. CDR3 length: 15 residues.

This clonotype was seen only a few times. The V and J genes are TRBV20-1 and TRBJ2-7; 8 bases are a match to TRBD1. Germline CDR1 is DFQATT and CDR2 is SNEGSKA (reference sequence). Losses at the gene ends were 4 bases for V and 3 bases for J; bases not matched to a gene: 5. This CDR3 has 13 residues. CDR3 bases: TGCAGTGCTAAACGGACAGGGCTCTACGAGCAGTACTTC. The encoded protein is CSAKRTGLYEQYF.

This clonotype was recorded at least ten times. The chain links TRBV12-3 or TRBV12-4 to TRBJ1-1, with a tentative D call TRBD1 (5 bases). Trimming removed 6 bases at V and 7 bases at J, with 15 bases between. This CDR3 spans 13 amino acids. In DNA, the CDR3 is TGTGCCAGCAGAGTGACTCAGGGTCTTGAAGCTTTCTTT. This encodes CASRVTQGLEAFF.

This clonotype has a handful of counts. One end of the junction varies from germline; a read error may be responsible. This chain links TRBV4-1 with TRBJ2-3; D may match TRBD1 or TRBD2 (6 bases each). CDR3 length equals 15 residues. Germline lookup yields CDR1 MGHRA and CDR2 YSYEKL. This CDR3 reads CASSQVETRGGTQYF. DNA for the CDR3: TGTGCCAGCAGCCAAGTAGAGACTAGAGGGGGTACGCAGTATTTT.

The genes are TRBV7-8 and TRBJ2-3; D is undetermined. Trimming took off 1 base at V and 7 bases at J, with 15 bases between the two ends. The CDR3 runs 15 residues. CDR1 SGHVS and CDR2 FQNEAQ come from the germline V gene. The CDR3 protein is CASSLGGDLTYTQYF. CDR3 nucleotide sequence: TGTGCCAGCAGCTTAGGTGGAGACCTCACTTATACGCAGTATTTT.

This clonotype came up many times. This chain links TRBV7-8 with TRBJ2-6, with D possibly matching TRBD1 (6 bases). The V gene lost 4 bases and the J gene lost 0 bases, with 16 bases spanning the gap. CDR1 is SGHVS, CDR2 FQNEAQ, per germline. The CDR3 has 18 residues. CDR3 nucleotide sequence: TGTGCCAGCAGCTCCCCAGGGGTTCGTACCTCTGGGGCCAACGTCCTGACTTTC. Amino acids: CASSSPGVRTSGANVLTF.

This clonotype was observed at least ten times. The V and J genes are TRBV20-1 and TRBJ1-1; D ambiguous. The CDR3 sequence is 12 residues long. Germline assignment: CDR1 DFQATT and CDR2 SNEGSKA (reference sequence). V was trimmed by 5 bases and J by 4 bases, leaving 11 bases between them. CDR3 DNA: TGCAGTGCTGTCCCGTCCTTCACTGAAGCTTTCTTT. It translates to CSAVPSFTEAFF.

V gene TRBV10-2 combines with J gene TRBJ1-2, with D unresolved. Between the trimmed V and J ends, which lost 2 bases and 3 bases, there was a span of 7 bases. CDR3 length: 13 residues. Germline V gene lookup returns CDR1 WSHSY and CDR2 SAAADI. The CDR3, as DNA: TGCGCCAGCAGTGAGGTGCTCTACTATGGCTACACCTTC. It specifies CASSEVLYYGYTF.

CDR3 nucleotides: TGTGCCAGTAGTACGCCGGCCTTGAACACTGAAGCTTTCTTT. Its protein is CASSTPALNTEAFF. The chain couples TRBV19 to TRBJ1-1; D is ambiguous. V lost 4 bases and J lost 0, with 9 bases in between. CDR3 length: 14 residues. The V gene's germline CDR1 is LNHDA and CDR2 SQIVND (reference sequence).

This clonotype showed up many times. V usage is TRBV7-2 and J usage is TRBJ1-4, with 8 bases lining up with TRBD1. The CDR3 contains 19 residues. From germline, CDR1 is SGHTA and CDR2 FQGNSA. The trim removed 0 bases at V and 2 bases at J, leaving 11 bases unmatched. The CDR3 here is CASSLAPIPYRGTNEKLFF. The DNA for the CDR3 is TGTGCCAGCAGCTTAGCCCCCATACCTTACAGGGGGACTAATGAAAAACTGTTTTTT.

This clonotype was observed at least ten times. DNA for the CDR3: TGTGCCAGCAGTTCCAGGGGTACGTATAGCAATCAGCCCCAGCATTTT. It codes for CASSSRGTYSNQPQHF. The chain recombines TRBV12-3 or TRBV12-4 with TRBJ1-5, with TRBD1 as a possible D gene (6 bases). V lost 4 bases and J lost 0, with 13 bases in between. CDR3 length: 16 amino acids.

This clonotype was detected many times. J is TRBJ2-5 and V is TRBV7-6; 10 bases are shared with TRBD2. J lost 5 bases, V lost 3 bases, and 12 bases had no gene match. There are 17 residues in the CDR3. In germline, CDR1 is SGHVS, CDR2 FNYEAQ. CDR3 nucleotide sequence: TGTGCCAGCAGCTTGGGGGTTAGCGGGGGGTTGGCGGAGACCCAGTACTTC. The encoded protein is CASSLGVSGGLAETQYF.

This clonotype has more than one count but fewer than ten. The rearrangement links TRBV11-2 to TRBJ2-7; possible D gene TRBD1, 5 bases. This CDR3 has 13 residues. Germline CDR1 SGHAT, CDR2 FQNNGV. Trimming cost V 3 bases and J 6 bases, with 12 bases left between them. CDR3 sequence: CASSFLGDREQYF. The CDR3 DNA follows: TGTGCCAGCAGCTTTCTAGGGGATCGCGAGCAGTACTTC.

The chain joins TRBV4-3 to TRBJ1-4; D remains unclear. V was cut by 1 base and J by 5 bases, with 11 bases left in between. Germline CDR1 reads LGHNA; CDR2 reads YSLEER. CDR3 size: 15 residues. The CDR3 here is CASSQARAENEKLFF. The CDR3 DNA reads as TGCGCCAGCAGCCAAGCTCGGGCGGAGAATGAAAAACTGTTTTTT.

This clonotype was counted ten times or more. The chain couples TRBV7-3 to TRBJ1-3, with no clear D. Germline loops: CDR1 SGHTA, CDR2 FQGTGA. This CDR3 spans 13 amino acids. V lost 6 bases and J lost 1, with 7 bases in between. CDR3 region: CASSWSSGNTIYF. Here the CDR3 DNA reads TGTGCCAGCAGTTGGAGTTCTGGAAACACCATATATTTT.

This clonotype was seen more than once but under ten times. V and J are TRBV12-3 or TRBV12-4 and TRBJ1-1; TRBD1 is a possible D gene (5 bases). V shed 7 bases and J shed 6 bases, with 12 bases lying between them. The CDR3 is 12 residues long. The CDR3 nucleotides are TGTGCCAGCATTCGAGGGGAAGCTGAAGCTTTCTTT. Amino acids: CASIRGEAEAFF.

V usage is TRBV19 and J usage is TRBJ1-5; 10 bases map to TRBD1. Germline CDR1 is LNHDA and CDR2 is SQIVND (reference sequence). The CDR3 spans 17 residues. V shed 4 bases, J shed 6 bases, and the junction held 12 bases outside the gene matches. Here the CDR3 reads CASSTYRQGARGQPQHF. The CDR3 DNA sequence: TGTGCCAGTAGTACCTATCGACAGGGGGCTCGAGGTCAGCCCCAGCATTTT. The whole variable domain, filled in from reference TRBV19 and TRBJ1-5, reads DGGITQSPKYLFRKEGQNVTLSCEQNLNHDAMYWYRQDPGQGLRLIYYSQIVNDFQKGDIAEGYSVSREKKESFPLTVTSAQKNPTAFYLCASSTYRQGARGQPQHFGDGTRLSIL.

The CDR3: CATSRRGGDAYNEQFF. DNA for the CDR3: TGTGCCACCAGCAGGAGGGGGGGGGATGCCTACAATGAGCAGTTCTTC. The rearrangement uses TRBV15 and TRBJ2-1, with D possibly being TRBD2 (7 bases). V lost 3 bases and J 2 bases, leaving 14 bases between the germline ends. This CDR3 is built from 16 residues. Germline lookup yields CDR1 LNHNV and CDR2 YYDKDF (reference sequence).

Turning to this clonotype: A much larger clonotype is one base distant, so this may be a read error. This rearrangement joins TRBV7-2 to TRBJ1-1; possible D gene TRBD1, 6 bases. Trimming left V 5 bases short and J 3 bases short, with 16 bases between. CDR1 and CDR2 (germline): SGHTA, FQGNSA. CDR3 size: 15 residues. In DNA, the CDR3 is TGTGCCAGCAGCCGCTGGGGGCCGGTGGACACTGAAGCTTTCTTT. This translates into CASSRWGPVDTEAFF.

This chain connects TRBV5-1 to TRBJ2-5; 8 nucleotides agree with TRBD1. There are 13 residues in the CDR3. The V gene end was trimmed by 4 bases and the J gene end by 7 bases; junction bases not matched to a gene: 6. Germline CDR1 is SGHRS and CDR2 is YFSETQ. The CDR3 loop reads CASSSRGQGTQYF. The CDR3 DNA is TGCGCCAGCAGCAGCAGGGGGCAGGGGACCCAGTACTTC.